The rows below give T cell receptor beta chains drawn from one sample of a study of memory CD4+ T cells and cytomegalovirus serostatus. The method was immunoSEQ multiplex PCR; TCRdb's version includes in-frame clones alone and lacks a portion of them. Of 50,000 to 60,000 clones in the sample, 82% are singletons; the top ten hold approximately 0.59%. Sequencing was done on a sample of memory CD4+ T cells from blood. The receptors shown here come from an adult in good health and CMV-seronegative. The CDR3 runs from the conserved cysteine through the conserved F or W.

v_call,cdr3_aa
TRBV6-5,CASSYSRGHYGYTF
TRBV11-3,CASSLERGSWGTQYF
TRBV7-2,CASSLARGEQFF
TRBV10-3,CAISRQESYNEQFF
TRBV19,CASSIPGAGTDTQYF
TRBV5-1,CASSLVAIFQETQYF
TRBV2,CASSVRTGVTGELFF
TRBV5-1,CASSLVPTGNTGELFF
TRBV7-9,CASSLEHPGNTEAFF
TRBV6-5,CASSYSALAPYNEQFF
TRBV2,CASSEKAAQEKAFF
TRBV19,CASRRDRGRGNQHF
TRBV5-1,CASSRGTVNSPLHF
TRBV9,CASSPLQGASRAFF
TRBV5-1,CASSLYREPYEQYF
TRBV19,CASSRTGTGKPQNRGYTF
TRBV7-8,CASSLVGVEKKLFF
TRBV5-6,CASRPMGRSSYEQYF
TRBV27,CASSLIPGGSDNSPLHF
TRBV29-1,CSARTSGGAGELFF
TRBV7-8,CASSPDRGDTEAFF
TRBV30,CAWRIRTGNTGELFF